The subject of this entry is one T cell receptor beta chain. Its antigen is not identified. The sample is drawn from a study of PD-1 blockade in classical Hodgkin lymphoma. Points from the study as a whole: Nivolumab starters within 1 year of ASCT were excluded. The CD4+ diversity rise by C4D1 was clearest in complete responders.

Only in-frame clones appear in the TCRdb table, and some are missing; sequencing was by immunoSEQ multiplex PCR. The sample lists about 21,000 clones, around 85% seen once, with 10% to 15% in the top ten. Germline lookup yields CDR1 MDHEN and CDR2 SYDVKM. This CDR3 comprises 10 residues. V was cut by 6 bases and J by 13 bases, with 12 bases left in between. The time point here: cycle 4 day 1 (C4D1), after less than seven weeks of nivolumab. Relapse was seen in all patients after autologous stem cell transplantation, and brentuximab vedotin exposure was variable. Classifying best responses yielded complete response, partial response or progressive disease.

The chain links TRBV28 to TRBJ1-2; weak D call: TRBD1 (5 bases). This material consisted of peripheral blood mononuclear cells (PBMCs), taken before the fourth cycle of nivolumab. This receptor was obtained from a human donor with classical Hodgkin lymphoma. The CDR3 region has the DNA TGTGCCAGCAGCCCTCCAGGGCCCACCTTC. It translates to CASSPPGPTF.